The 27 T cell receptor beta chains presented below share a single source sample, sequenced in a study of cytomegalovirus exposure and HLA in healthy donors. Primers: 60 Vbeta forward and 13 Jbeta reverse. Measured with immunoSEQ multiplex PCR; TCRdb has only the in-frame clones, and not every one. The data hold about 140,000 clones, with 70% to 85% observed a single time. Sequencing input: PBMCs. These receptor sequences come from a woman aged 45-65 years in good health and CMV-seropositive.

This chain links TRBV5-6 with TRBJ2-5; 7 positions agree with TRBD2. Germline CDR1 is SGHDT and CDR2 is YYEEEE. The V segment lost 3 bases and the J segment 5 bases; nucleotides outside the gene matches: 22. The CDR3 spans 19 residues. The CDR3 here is CASSWGGMMVRTSGETQYF. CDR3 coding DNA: TGTGCCAGCAGCTGGGGGGGTATGATGGTTAGGACTTCGGGGGAGACCCAGTACTTC.

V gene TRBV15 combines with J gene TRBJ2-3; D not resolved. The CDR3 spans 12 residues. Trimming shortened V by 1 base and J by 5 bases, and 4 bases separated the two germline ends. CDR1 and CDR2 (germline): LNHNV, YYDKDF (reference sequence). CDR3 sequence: CATSRVEDTQYF. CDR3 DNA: TGTGCCACCAGCAGAGTAGAAGATACGCAGTATTTT.

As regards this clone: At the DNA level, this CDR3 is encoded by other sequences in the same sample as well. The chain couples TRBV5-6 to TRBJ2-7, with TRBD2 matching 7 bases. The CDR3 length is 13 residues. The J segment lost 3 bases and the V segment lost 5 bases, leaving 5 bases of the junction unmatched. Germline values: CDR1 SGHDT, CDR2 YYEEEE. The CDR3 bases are TGTGCCAGCAGTCCAGGACTAGTCTACGAGCAGTACTTC. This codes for CASSPGLVYEQYF.

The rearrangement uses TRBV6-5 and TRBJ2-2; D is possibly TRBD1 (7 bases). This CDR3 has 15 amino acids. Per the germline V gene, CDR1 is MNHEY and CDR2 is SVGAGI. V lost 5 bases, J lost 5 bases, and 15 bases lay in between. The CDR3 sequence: CASSRGAGGTGELFF. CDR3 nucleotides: TGTGCCAGCAGTCGGGGAGCAGGGGGGACCGGGGAGCTGTTTTTT.

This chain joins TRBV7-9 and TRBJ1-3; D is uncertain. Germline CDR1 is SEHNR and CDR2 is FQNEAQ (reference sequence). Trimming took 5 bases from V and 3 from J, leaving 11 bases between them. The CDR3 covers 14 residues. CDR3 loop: CASSGAYLGNTIYF. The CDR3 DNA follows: TGTGCCAGCAGCGGTGCCTACCTTGGAAACACCATATATTTT.

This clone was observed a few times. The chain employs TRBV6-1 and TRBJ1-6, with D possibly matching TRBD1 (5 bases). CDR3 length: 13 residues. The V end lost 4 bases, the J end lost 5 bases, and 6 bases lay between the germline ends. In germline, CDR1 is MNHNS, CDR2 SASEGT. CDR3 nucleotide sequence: TGTGCCAGCAGTGGACAGAATAATTCACCCCTCCACTTT. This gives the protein CASSGQNNSPLHF.

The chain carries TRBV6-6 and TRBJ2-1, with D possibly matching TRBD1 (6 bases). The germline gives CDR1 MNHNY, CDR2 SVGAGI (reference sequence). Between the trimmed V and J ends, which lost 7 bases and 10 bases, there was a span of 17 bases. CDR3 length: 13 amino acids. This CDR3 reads CASIFGQTMEQFF. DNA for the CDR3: TGTGCCAGCATTTTCGGACAGACTATGGAGCAGTTCTTC.

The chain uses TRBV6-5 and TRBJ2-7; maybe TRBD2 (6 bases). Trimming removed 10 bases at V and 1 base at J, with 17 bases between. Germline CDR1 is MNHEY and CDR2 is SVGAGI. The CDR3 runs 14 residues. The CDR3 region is CATRRGGESYEQYF. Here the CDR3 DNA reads TGTGCCACCAGGCGGGGTGGAGAATCCTACGAGCAGTACTTC.

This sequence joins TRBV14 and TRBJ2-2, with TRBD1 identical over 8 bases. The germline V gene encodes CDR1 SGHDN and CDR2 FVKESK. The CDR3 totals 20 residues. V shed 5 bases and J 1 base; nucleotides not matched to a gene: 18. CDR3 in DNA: TGTGCCAGCAGCGCCAGACCTGGACAGGGTAAAGATGGGAACACCGGGGAGCTGTTTTTT. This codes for CASSARPGQGKDGNTGELFF.

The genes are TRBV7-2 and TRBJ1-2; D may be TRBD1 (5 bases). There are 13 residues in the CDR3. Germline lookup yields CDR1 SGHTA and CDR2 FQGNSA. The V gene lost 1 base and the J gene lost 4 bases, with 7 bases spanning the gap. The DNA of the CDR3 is TGTGCCAGCAGCTTAGAACAGGTCTATGGCTACACCTTC. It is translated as CASSLEQVYGYTF.

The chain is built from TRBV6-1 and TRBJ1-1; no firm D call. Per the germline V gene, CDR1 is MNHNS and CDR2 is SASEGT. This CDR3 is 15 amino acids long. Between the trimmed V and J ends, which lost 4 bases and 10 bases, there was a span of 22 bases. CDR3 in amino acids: CASSVFSSRALRAFF. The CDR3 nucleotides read TGTGCCAGCAGTGTTTTTTCTTCGAGGGCACTGCGAGCTTTCTTT.

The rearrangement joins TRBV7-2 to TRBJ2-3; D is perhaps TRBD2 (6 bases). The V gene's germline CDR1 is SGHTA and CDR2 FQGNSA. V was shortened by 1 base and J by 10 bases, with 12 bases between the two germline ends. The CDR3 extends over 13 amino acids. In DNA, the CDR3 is TGTGCCAGCAGCTTAGTGACGGGGGATTCGCAGTATTTT. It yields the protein CASSLVTGDSQYF.

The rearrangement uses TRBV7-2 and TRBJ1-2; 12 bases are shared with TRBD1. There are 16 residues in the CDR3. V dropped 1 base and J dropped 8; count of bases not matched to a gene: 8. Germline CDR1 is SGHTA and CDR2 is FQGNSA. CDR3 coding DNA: TGTGCCAGCAGCTTAGATGGGGGACAGGGGGCGCGGGGCTACACCTTC. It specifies CASSLDGGQGARGYTF.

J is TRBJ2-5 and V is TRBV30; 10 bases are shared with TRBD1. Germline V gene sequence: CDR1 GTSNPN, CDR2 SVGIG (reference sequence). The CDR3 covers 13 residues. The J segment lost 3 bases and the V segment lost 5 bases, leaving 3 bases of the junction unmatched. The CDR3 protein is CAWAGTGEETQYF. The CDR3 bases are TGTGCCTGGGCCGGGACAGGGGAAGAGACCCAGTACTTC. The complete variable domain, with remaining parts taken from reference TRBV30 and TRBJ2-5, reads SQTIHQWPATLVQPVGSPLSLECTVEGTSNPNLYWYRQAAGRGLQLLFYSVGIGQISSEVPQNLSASRPQDRQFILSSKKLLLSDSGFYLCAWAGTGEETQYFGPGTRLLVL.

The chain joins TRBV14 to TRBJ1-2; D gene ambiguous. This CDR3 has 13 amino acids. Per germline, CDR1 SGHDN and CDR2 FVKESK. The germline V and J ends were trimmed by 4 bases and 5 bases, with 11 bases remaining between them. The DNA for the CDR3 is TGTGCCAGCAGCCGGGTCAGGCTATATGGCTACACCTTC. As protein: CASSRVRLYGYTF.

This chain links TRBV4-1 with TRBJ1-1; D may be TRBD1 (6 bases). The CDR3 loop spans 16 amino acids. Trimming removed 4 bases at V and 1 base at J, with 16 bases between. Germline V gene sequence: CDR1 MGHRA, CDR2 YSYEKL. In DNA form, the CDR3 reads TGCGCCAGCAGCCCCAACTCAGGGGTTTGGAACACTGAAGCTTTCTTT. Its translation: CASSPNSGVWNTEAFF.

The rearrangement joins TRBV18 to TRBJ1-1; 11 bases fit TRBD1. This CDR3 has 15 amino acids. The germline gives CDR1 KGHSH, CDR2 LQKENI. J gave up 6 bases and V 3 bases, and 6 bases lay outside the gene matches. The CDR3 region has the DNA TGTGCCAGCTCACCCTCCGGGACAGGGGGTTCTGAAGCTTTCTTT. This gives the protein CASSPSGTGGSEAFF. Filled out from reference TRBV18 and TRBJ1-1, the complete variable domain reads NAGVMQNPRHLVRRRGQEARLRCSPMKGHSHVYWYRQLPEEGLKFMVYLQKENIIDESGMPKERFSAEFPKEGPSILRIQQVVRGDSAAYFCASSPSGTGGSEAFFGQGTRLTVV.

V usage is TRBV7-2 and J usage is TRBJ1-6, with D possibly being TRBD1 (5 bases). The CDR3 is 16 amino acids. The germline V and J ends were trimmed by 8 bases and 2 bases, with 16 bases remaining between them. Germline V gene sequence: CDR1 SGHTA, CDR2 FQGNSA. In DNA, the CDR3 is TGTGCCAGCCACTCGGGGGGGGTGGCCTATAATTCACCCCTCCACTTT. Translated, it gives CASHSGGVAYNSPLHF. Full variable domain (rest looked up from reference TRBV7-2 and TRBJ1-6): GAGVSQSPSNKVTEKGKDVELRCDPISGHTALYWYRQSLGQGLEFLIYFQGNSAPDKSGLPSDRFSAERTGGSVSTLTIQRTQQEDSAVYLCASHSGGVAYNSPLHFGNGTRLTVT.

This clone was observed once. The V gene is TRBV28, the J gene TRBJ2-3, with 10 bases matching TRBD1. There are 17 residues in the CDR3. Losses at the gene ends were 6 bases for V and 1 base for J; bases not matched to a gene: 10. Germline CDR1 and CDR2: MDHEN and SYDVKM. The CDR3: CASSETSGTGGTDTQYF. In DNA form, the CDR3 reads TGTGCCAGCAGCGAGACTTCCGGGACAGGGGGCACAGATACGCAGTATTTT.

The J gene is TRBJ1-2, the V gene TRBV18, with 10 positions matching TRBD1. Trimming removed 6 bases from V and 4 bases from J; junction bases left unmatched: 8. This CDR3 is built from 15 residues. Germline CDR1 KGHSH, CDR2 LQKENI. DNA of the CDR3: TGTGCCAGCTCCCCCGGGACAGGGGCTTCCTATGGCTACACCTTC. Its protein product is CASSPGTGASYGYTF.

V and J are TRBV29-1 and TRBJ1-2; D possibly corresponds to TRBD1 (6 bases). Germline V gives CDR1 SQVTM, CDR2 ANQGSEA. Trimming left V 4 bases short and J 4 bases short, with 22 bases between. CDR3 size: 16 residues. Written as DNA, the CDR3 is TGCAGCGTTGTAACCAGGGGTTCTGACTTATTCTATGGCTACACCTTC. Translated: CSVVTRGSDLFYGYTF.

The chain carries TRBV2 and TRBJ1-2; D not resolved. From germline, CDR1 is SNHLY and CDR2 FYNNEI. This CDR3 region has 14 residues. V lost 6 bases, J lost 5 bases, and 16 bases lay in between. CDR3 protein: CASRLHGGGYGYTF. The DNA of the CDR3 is TGTGCCAGCAGGCTGCACGGAGGAGGGTATGGCTACACCTTC.

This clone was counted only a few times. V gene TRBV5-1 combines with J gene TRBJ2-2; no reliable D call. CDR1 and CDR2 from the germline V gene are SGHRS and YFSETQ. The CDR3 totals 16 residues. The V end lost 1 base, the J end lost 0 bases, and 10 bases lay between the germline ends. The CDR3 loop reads CASSLPLTANTGELFF. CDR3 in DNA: TGCGCCAGCAGCTTGCCTCTAACCGCGAACACCGGGGAGCTGTTTTTT.

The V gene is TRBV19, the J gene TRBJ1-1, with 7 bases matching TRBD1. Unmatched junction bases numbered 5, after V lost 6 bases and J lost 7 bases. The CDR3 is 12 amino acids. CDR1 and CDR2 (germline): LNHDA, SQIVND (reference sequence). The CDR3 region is CASSPRDSEAFF. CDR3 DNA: TGTGCCAGTAGCCCCCGGGACAGTGAAGCTTTCTTT.

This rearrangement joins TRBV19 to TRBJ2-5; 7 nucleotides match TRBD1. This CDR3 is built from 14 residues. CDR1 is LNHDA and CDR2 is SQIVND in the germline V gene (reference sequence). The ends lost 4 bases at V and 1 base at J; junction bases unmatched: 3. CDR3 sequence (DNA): TGTGCCAGTAGTACTACAGGGGCCCAAGAGACCCAGTACTTC. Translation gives CASSTTGAQETQYF.

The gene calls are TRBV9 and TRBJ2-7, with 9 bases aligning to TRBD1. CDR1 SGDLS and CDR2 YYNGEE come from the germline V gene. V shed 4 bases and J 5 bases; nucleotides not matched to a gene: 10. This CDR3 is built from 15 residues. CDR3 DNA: TGTGCCAGCAGCCCGCGGACAGGGGAAAGTGACGAGCAGTACTTC. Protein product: CASSPRTGESDEQYF.

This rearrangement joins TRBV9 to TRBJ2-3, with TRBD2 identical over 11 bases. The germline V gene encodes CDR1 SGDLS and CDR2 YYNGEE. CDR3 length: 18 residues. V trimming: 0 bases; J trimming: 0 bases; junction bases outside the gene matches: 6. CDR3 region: CASSVAPSGGTSTDTQYF. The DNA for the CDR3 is TGTGCCAGCAGCGTAGCGCCTAGCGGGGGGACTAGCACAGATACGCAGTATTTT.